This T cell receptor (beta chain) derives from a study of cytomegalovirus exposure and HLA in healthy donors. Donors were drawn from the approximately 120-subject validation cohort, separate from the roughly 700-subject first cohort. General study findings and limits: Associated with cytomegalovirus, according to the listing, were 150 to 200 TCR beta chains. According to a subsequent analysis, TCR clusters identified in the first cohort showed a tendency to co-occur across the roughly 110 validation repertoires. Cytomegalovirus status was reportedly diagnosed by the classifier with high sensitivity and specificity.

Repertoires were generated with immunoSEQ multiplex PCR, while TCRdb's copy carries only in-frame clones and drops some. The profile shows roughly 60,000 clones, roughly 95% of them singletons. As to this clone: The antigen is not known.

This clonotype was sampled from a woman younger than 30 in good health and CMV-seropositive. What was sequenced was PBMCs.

CDR3 amino acids: CASSVGFGEQPQHF. In DNA form, the CDR3 reads TGTGCCAGCAGCGTGGGATTTGGGGAGCAGCCCCAGCATTTT. J is TRBJ1-5 and V is TRBV9, with D hard to call. V dropped 2 bases and J dropped 7 bases, with 13 bases sitting between them. Germline loops: CDR1 SGDLS, CDR2 YYNGEE. The CDR3 consists of 14 residues.